This entry features one T cell receptor (beta chain) sequence. The data were taken from a study of beta chain features in type 1 diabetes. The authors reverse transcribed all of the isolated RNA, so sequencing captured expressed TCRB transcripts. The data were produced by immunoSEQ multiplex PCR, yet TCRdb's version contains in-frame clones alone and is incomplete. There are 350,000 to 450,000 clones in the sample; around 14% occur only once, and less than 0.04% lies in the top ten. Trimming removed 5 bases at V and 6 bases at J, with 5 bases between. The germline V gene has CDR1 SGHTA and CDR2 FQGNSA. The CDR3 contains 11 residues.

The rearrangement uses TRBV7-2 and TRBJ2-1, with D uncertain. Sequenced sample: naive CD4+ T cells from blood. The receptor's source is a man between 25 and 39 years old in good health. The CDR3 DNA reads TGTGCCAGCAGCCGTTCCAATGAGCAGTTCTTC. It codes for CASSRSNEQFF. The full variable domain, in which reference TRBV7-2 and TRBJ2-1 provide the parts outside the CDR3, is GAGVSQSPSNKVTEKGKDVELRCDPISGHTALYWYRQSLGQGLEFLIYFQGNSAPDKSGLPSDRFSAERTGGSVSTLTIQRTQQEDSAVYLCASSRSNEQFFGPGTRLTVL.